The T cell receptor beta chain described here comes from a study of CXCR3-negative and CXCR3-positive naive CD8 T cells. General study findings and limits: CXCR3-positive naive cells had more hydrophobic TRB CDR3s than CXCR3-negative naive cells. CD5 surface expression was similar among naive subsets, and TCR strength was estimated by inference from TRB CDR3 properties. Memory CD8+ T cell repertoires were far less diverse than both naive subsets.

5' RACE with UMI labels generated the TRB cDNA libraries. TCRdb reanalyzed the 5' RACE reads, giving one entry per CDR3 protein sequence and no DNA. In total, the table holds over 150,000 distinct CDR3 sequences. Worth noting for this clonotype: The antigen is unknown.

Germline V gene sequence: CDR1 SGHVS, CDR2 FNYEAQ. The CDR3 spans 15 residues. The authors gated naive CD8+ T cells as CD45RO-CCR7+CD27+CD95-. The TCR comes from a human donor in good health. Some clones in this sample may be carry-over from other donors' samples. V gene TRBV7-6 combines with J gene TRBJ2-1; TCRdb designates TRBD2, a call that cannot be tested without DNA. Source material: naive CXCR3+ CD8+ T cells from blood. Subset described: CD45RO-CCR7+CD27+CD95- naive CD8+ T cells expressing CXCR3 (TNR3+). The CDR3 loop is CASSFTSGRANEQFF.